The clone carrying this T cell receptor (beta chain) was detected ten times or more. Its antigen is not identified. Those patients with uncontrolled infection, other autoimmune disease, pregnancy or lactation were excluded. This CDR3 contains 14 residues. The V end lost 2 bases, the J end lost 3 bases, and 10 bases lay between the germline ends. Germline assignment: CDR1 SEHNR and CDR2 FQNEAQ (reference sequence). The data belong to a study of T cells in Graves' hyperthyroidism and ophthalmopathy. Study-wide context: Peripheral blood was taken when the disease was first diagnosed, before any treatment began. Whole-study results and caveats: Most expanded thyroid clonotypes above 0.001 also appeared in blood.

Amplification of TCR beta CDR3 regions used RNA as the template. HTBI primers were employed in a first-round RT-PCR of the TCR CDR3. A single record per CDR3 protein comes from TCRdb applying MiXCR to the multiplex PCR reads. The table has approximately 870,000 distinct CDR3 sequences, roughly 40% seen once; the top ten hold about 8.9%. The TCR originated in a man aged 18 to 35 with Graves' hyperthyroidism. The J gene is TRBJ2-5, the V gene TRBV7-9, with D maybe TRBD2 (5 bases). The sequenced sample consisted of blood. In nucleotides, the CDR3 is TGTGCCAGCAGCTTATTAGGGAGCGAAGAGACCCAGTACTTC. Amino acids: CASSLLGSEETQYF.